This entry features one T cell receptor (beta chain) sequence. Method: immunoSEQ multiplex PCR; TCRdb's copy keeps in-frame clones and lacks some. Found here are around 130,000 clones, around 84% of them singletons; the top ten hold 3.3%. This specimen comes from a study of cytotoxic CD8 clonotypes in ibrutinib-treated CLL. The CDR3 is 15 residues long. The junction had 13 bases not matched to a gene; V was cut back by 2 bases and J by 10 bases. Germline V CDR1 and CDR2: PRHDT, FYEKMQ (reference sequence). Source: PBMCs, taken after 24 months of ibrutinib treatment. V and J are TRBV13 and TRBJ1-1; 7 bases are shared with TRBD1. This receptor was identified in a human donor with chronic lymphocytic leukemia. The CDR3 DNA follows: TGTGCCAGCAGCTTACTTTTAGGGGGCCTCCGGACAGCTTTCTTT. This sequence encodes CASSLLLGGLRTAFF. Full variable domain (outside the CDR3, taken from reference TRBV13 and TRBJ1-1): AAGVIQSPRHLIKEKRETATLKCYPIPRHDTVYWYQQGPGQDPQFLISFYEKMQSDKGSIPDRFSAQQFSDYHSELNMSSLELGDSALYFCASSLLLGGLRTAFFGQGTRLTVV.